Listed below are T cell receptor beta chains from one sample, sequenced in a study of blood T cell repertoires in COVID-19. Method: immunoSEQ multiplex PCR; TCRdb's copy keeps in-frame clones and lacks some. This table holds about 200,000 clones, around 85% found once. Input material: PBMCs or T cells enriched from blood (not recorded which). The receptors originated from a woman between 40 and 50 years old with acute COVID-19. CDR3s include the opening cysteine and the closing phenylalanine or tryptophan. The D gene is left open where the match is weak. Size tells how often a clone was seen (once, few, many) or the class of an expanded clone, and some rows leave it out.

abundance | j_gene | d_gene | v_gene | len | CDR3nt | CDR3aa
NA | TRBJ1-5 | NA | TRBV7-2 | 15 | TGTGCCAGCAGCTTAGTCACCAGGGGCAATCAGCCCCAGCATTTT | CASSLVTRGNQPQHF
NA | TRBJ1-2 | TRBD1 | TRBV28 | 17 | TGTGCCAGCAGCAAATGGGACAGGGGGCGATTTAACTATGGCTACACCTTC | CASSKWDRGRFNYGYTF
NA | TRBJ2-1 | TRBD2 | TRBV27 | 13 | TGTGCCACCGTGACTAGCGGCCTCCGGGAGCAGTTCTTC | CATVTSGLREQFF
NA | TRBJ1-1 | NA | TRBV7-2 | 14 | TGTGCCAGCAGCCCTCAGGGGTTACACACTGAAGCTTTCTTT | CASSPQGLHTEAFF
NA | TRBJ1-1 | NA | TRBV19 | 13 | TGTGCCAGTAGTATAGATCTAGGAGCCGAAGCTTTCTTT | CASSIDLGAEAFF
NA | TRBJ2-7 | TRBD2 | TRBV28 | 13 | TGTGCCAGCAGAGTTAGCGGGAGCCGGGACACCAACTTC | CASRVSGSRDTNF
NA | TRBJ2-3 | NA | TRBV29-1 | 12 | TGCAGCGTTGAGGGGGGTGGGTACACGCAGTATTTT | CSVEGGGYTQYF
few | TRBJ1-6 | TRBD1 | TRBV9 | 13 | TGTGCCAGCAGCGAGGGACAGGACTCACCCCTCCACTTT | CASSEGQDSPLHF
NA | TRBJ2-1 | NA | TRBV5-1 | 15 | TGCGCCAGCAGCTTGGGGGCCTACTCCTACAATGAGCAGTTCTTC | CASSLGAYSYNEQFF
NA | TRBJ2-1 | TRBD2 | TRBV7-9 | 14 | TGTGCCAGCAGCTACCTAGCGGGGTCCAATGAGCAGTTCTTC | CASSYLAGSNEQFF
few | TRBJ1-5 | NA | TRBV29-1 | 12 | TGCAGCGTTGGGGGGGAGGGTCAGCCCCAGCATTTT | CSVGGEGQPQHF
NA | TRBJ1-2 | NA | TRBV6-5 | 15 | TGTGCCAGCAGCCTAACCCCGAAGACAGCCTATGGCTACACCTTC | CASSLTPKTAYGYTF
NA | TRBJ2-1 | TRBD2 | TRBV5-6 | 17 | TGTGCCAGCAGCTTAGAGCTAGCGGGCCGAACCTACAATGAGCAGTTCTTC | CASSLELAGRTYNEQFF
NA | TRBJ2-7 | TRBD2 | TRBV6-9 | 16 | TGTGCCAGCCCCCCTAGCGGGACCTCTCGAATCTACGAGCAGTACTTC | CASPPSGTSRIYEQYF
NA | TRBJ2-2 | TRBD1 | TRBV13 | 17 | TGTGCCAGCAGCCCCCGATTGGACAGGGAGAACACCGGGGAGCTGTTTTTT | CASSPRLDRENTGELFF
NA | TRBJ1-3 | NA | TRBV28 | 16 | TGTGCCAGCCACGGACAGCCTACGAGTACTGGAAACACCATATATTTT | CASHGQPTSTGNTIYF
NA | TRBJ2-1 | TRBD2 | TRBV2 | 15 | TGTGCCAGCAGTCAGGGGACTAGCGGGTGGAATGAGCAGTTCTTC | CASSQGTSGWNEQFF
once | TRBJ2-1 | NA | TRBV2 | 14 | TGTGCCAGCAGTCAGGAGGGCCGAACTAATGAGCAGTTCTTC | CASSQEGRTNEQFF
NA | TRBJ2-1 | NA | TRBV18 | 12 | TGTGCCAGCTCATCAACGGGGGATGAGCAGTTCTTC | CASSSTGDEQFF
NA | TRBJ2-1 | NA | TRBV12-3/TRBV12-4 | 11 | TGTGCCAGCAGTTTACCTGGAGCGGTGTTCTTC | CASSLPGAVFF
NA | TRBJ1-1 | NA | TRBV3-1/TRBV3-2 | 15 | TGTGCCAGCAGCCCTACTCTCTTTAGGGGGACTGAAGCTTTCTTT | CASSPTLFRGTEAFF
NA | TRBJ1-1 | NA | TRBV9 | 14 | TGTGCCAGCAGCGACCAACAGGGTCGGTCTGAAGCTTTCTTT | CASSDQQGRSEAFF
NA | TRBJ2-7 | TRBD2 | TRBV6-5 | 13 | TGTGCCAGCGGGACTAGCGGGACCTACGAGCAGTACTTC | CASGTSGTYEQYF
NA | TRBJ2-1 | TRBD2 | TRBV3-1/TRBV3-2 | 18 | TGTGCCAGCAGCCTGGGGCTAGCGGGAGTTCGGGCCCGCAATGAGCAGTTCTTC | CASSLGLAGVRARNEQFF
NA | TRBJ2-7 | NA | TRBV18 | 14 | TGTGCCAGCTCACCAAAAGCACAGTTCTACGAGCAGTACTTC | CASSPKAQFYEQYF
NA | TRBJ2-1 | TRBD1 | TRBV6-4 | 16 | TGTGCCAGCAGTGACTCAGAAGGGACAGGGGGCAATGAGCAGTTCTTC | CASSDSEGTGGNEQFF
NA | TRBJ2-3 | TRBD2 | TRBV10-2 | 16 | TGCGCCAGCAGTGAGTCGGCTAGCGGGCTGCTTGATACGCAGTATTTT | CASSESASGLLDTQYF
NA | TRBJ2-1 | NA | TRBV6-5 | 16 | TGTGCCAGCAGTTACTCGAGGGCCACGGCGTACAATGAGCAGTTCTTC | CASSYSRATAYNEQFF
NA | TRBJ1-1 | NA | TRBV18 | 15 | TGTGCCAGCTCACCACAACAGGGAAAGGACACTGAAGCTTTCTTT | CASSPQQGKDTEAFF
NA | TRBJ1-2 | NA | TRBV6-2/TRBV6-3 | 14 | TGTGCCAGCAGTTCGGGACGGGGGGTCTATGGCTACACCTTC | CASSSGRGVYGYTF
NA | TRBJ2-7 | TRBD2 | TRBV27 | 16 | TGTGCCAGCAGTCAGACCTGGGGACTAGGAGTAGAGGAGCAGTACTTC | CASSQTWGLGVEEQYF
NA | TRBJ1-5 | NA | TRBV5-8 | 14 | TGTGCCAGCAGCTTGGGTCTGGGGAGTCAGCCCCAGCATTTT | CASSLGLGSQPQHF
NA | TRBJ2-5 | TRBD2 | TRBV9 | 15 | TGTGCCAGCGGAACTAGCGGCTATGTGGGGGAGACCCAGTACTTC | CASGTSGYVGETQYF
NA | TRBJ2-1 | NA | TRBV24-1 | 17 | TGTGCCACCAGTGATTCCCTCGGTACAGGGAACTACAATGAGCAGTTCTTC | CATSDSLGTGNYNEQFF
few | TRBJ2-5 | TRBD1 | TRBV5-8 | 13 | TGTGCCAGCAGTTTACAGGGGGTTGAGACCCAGTACTTC | CASSLQGVETQYF
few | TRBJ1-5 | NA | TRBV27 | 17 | TGTGCCAGCAGTTCGACACCGGGACAACAAAGCAATCAGCCCCAGCATTTT | CASSSTPGQQSNQPQHF
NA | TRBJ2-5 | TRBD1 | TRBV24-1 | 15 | TGTGCCACCAGTGAGGGTGGGACAGGGGGAGAGACCCAGTACTTC | CATSEGGTGGETQYF
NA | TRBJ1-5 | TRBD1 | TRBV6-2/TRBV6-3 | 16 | TGTGCCAGCAGCCCCACTCCGGGACAGGGGCGTCAGCCCCAGCATTTT | CASSPTPGQGRQPQHF
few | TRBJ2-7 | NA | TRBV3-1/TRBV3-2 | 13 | TGTGCCAGCAGCCCCTACGACACCGGTGGGCAGTACTTC | CASSPYDTGGQYF
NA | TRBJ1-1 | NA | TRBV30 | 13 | TGTGCCTGGAGTGGACACTCGGGGACTGAAGCTTTCTTT | CAWSGHSGTEAFF
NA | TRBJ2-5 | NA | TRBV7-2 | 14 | TGTGCCAGCAGCCAGGCGGGGGCTGGGAAGACCCAGTACTTC | CASSQAGAGKTQYF
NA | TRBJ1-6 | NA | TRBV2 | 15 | TGTGCCAGCCTACTCGCTGGCAGGGTAGGGTCACCCCTCCACTTT | CASLLAGRVGSPLHF